This TCR beta chain was captured in a study of blood T cells in healthy people across ages. The study, taken as a whole, reports: There were more naive CD4+ cells and higher diversity in long-lived donors than in aged donors. A roughly linear age-dependent decrease characterized TCR beta diversity per million T cells.

Trimming shortened V by 9 bases and J by 0 bases, and 12 bases separated the two germline ends. The CDR3 contains 15 residues. The germline V gene encodes CDR1 MDHEN and CDR2 SYDVKM. A second PCR, run for about 7 to 11 cycles, used a sample-barcoded 5' primer plus a J-beta primer mix. Each CDR3 protein gets one entry after TCRdb re-called the 5' RACE reads with MiXCR. The table includes about 680,000 distinct CDR3 sequences, roughly 50% detected once. In regard to this clonotype: No antigen is known for it.

This chain uses TRBV28 with TRBJ2-6; D ambiguous. Specimen: blood. The TCR was taken from a woman aged 55-75 years in good health. The DNA of the CDR3 is TGTGCCAGTAACTATGGGGTCTCTGGGGCCAACGTCCTGACTTTC. It encodes CASNYGVSGANVLTF.